This TCR beta chain originates from a study of control samples from healthy donors and cancer patients. The V and J ends lost 3 bases and 7 bases respectively, with 13 bases between them. CDR3 length equals 13 residues. Per the germline V gene, CDR1 is GTSNPN and CDR2 is SVGIG (reference sequence). Sequencing was performed with immunoSEQ multiplex PCR; in TCRdb, only in-frame clones are kept and a portion is missing. The data hold about 95,000 clones, with 88% observed a single time. The sample taken for sequencing was blood. V gene TRBV30 combines with J gene TRBJ2-1; no reliable D call. The sequence was collected from a woman in her 70s in good health. CDR3 nucleotide sequence: TGTGCCTGGAGAACAATGGGTGGGAATGAGCAGTTCTTC. Protein product: CAWRTMGGNEQFF.